Following are 18 T cell receptor beta chains from one sample sequenced in a study of CD8 T cells in ankylosing spondylitis. TCRdb processed the 5' RACE reads anew with MiXCR; each CDR3 protein has one entry. In the table there are 200,000 to 250,000 distinct CDR3 sequences, 20% to 30% of which are singletons. Sequencing was performed on blood, either unsorted or a sorted T cell fraction (not recorded which). Source of these receptors: a male donor with ankylosing spondylitis or in good health (not recorded which).

The chain recombines TRBV29-1 with TRBJ2-5; TRBD1 aligns across 9 bases. This CDR3 is 13 amino acids long. V dropped 6 bases and J dropped 1; count of bases not matched to a gene: 3. The germline CDR1 and CDR2 sequences are SQVTM and ANQGSEA. The CDR3 DNA is TGCAGCGTACGACAGGGGGGCCAAGAGACCCAGTACTTC. Translating gives CSVRQGGQETQYF.

This clonotype has a count of ten or more. The V call is TRBV5-1, the J call TRBJ2-7; possibly TRBD2 for D (5 bases). The germline CDR1 and CDR2 sequences are SGHRS and YFSETQ. This CDR3 region has 13 residues. V lost 0 bases, J lost 2 bases, and 6 bases lay in between. The CDR3 nucleotides are TGCGCCAGCAGCTTGGAGCGGACCTACGAGCAGTACTTC. Its protein is CASSLERTYEQYF.

In its sample, this clonotype was seen a few times. V gene TRBV20-1 combines with J gene TRBJ1-4; D call uncertain. V was clipped by 3 bases and J by 0 bases, with 11 bases between them. CDR3 length: 15 residues. The V gene's germline CDR1 is DFQATT and CDR2 SNEGSKA (reference sequence). The CDR3 coding sequence is TGCAGTGCTAGGGTCAGGCGTCCAACTAATGAAAAACTGTTTTTT. This translates into CSARVRRPTNEKLFF.

This clonotype has more than one count but fewer than ten. This rearrangement joins TRBV5-1 to TRBJ2-3; 7 bases agree with TRBD2. The CDR3 extends over 16 amino acids. The junction had 11 bases not matched to a gene; V was cut back by 0 bases and J by 7 bases. CDR1 SGHRS and CDR2 YFSETQ come from the germline V gene. The CDR3 protein is CASSLDPAGNLNTQYF. The DNA of the CDR3 is TGCGCCAGCAGCTTGGACCCAGCGGGAAATCTCAATACGCAGTATTTT. The variable domain in full, with the rest retrieved from reference TRBV5-1 and TRBJ2-3, is KAGVTQTPRYLIKTRGQQVTLSCSPISGHRSVSWYQQTPGQGLQFLFEYFSETQRNKGNFPGRFSGRQFSNSRSEMNVSTLELGDSALYLCASSLDPAGNLNTQYFGPGTRLTVL.

The table lists this clonotype with many counts. The rearrangement links TRBV11-1 to TRBJ2-7; 12 bases fit TRBD1. The CDR3 totals 17 residues. CDR1 is SGHAT and CDR2 is FQDESV in the germline V gene (reference sequence). With 5 bases clipped from V and 4 bases from J, the junction kept 12 bases outside the gene matches. The CDR3 reads CASSSPRPGQGAYEQYF. The CDR3 DNA is TGTGCCAGCAGCAGCCCCCGTCCGGGACAGGGGGCTTACGAGCAGTACTTC.

Ten or more counts support this clonotype. The chain has TRBV11-2 and TRBJ2-4; D gene ambiguous. Germline V CDR1 and CDR2: SGHAT, FQNNGV. The CDR3 runs to 14 residues. The V and J ends lost 5 bases and 5 bases respectively, with 13 bases between them. CDR3 residues: CASSPTTGENIQYF. CDR3 bases: TGTGCCAGCAGCCCAACCACCGGAGAAAACATTCAGTACTTC. The variable domain in full, completed from reference TRBV11-2 and TRBJ2-4, reads EAGVAQSPRYKIIEKRQSVAFWCNPISGHATLYWYQQILGQGPKLLIQFQNNGVVDDSQLPKDRFSAERLKGVDSTLKIQPAKLEDSAVYLCASSPTTGENIQYFGAGTRLSVL.

This clonotype was counted many times. The V call is TRBV18, the J call TRBJ1-4; D not resolved. V lost 4 bases and J lost 5, with 11 bases in between. The CDR3 contains 14 residues. Germline V gives CDR1 KGHSH, CDR2 LQKENI. The CDR3 DNA reads as TGTGCCAGCTCACGAGACACGGTGAATGAAAAACTGTTTTTT. This translates into CASSRDTVNEKLFF. The whole variable domain, filled in from reference TRBV18 and TRBJ1-4, reads NAGVMQNPRHLVRRRGQEARLRCSPMKGHSHVYWYRQLPEEGLKFMVYLQKENIIDESGMPKERFSAEFPKEGPSILRIQQVVRGDSAAYFCASSRDTVNEKLFFGSGTQLSVL.

There are a few counts of this clonotype. J is TRBJ2-2 and V is TRBV29-1; TRBD2 matches at 7 bases. V lost 6 bases to trimming and J lost 3 bases; unmatched junction nucleotides: 10. This CDR3 has 15 residues. Germline CDR1 reads SQVTM; CDR2 reads ANQGSEA. In nucleotides, the CDR3 is TGCAGCGTCCGAAAGGGAGGGGTCGACACCGGGGAGCTGTTTTTT. This encodes CSVRKGGVDTGELFF.

The chain has TRBV12-3 or TRBV12-4 and TRBJ1-1; no firm D call. The CDR3 is 14 residues long. V lost 1 base to trimming and J lost 0 bases, with 6 bases between them. In DNA form, the CDR3 reads TGTGCCAGCAGTTTAGTGGGTTTGAACACTGAAGCTTTCTTT. It translates to CASSLVGLNTEAFF.

The chain has TRBV20-1 and TRBJ1-3; a possible D gene is TRBD1 (5 bases). Looked up from germline, CDR1 is DFQATT and CDR2 is SNEGSKA (reference sequence). CDR3 size: 16 residues. V was trimmed by 0 bases and J by 0 bases, leaving 12 bases between them. The DNA for the CDR3 is TGCAGTGCTAGAGATTCGGTGCAGGGCTCTGGAAACACCATATATTTT. Its translation is CSARDSVQGSGNTIYF.

The chain carries TRBV20-1 and TRBJ2-1; no definite D call. With 0 bases removed from V and 6 bases from J, the gap between germline ends came to 12 bases. Germline-derived CDR1 and CDR2 are DFQATT and SNEGSKA (reference sequence). The CDR3 runs 14 residues. In DNA form, the CDR3 reads TGCAGTGCTAGAGATCAGGTGGTTCGCAATGAGCAGTTCTTC. Residues: CSARDQVVRNEQFF.

This clonotype occurred many times. The chain links TRBV29-1 to TRBJ1-2; D is unresolved. The V end lost 1 base, the J end lost 5 bases, and 11 bases lay between the germline ends. The CDR3 runs 13 residues. Germline CDR1 reads SQVTM; CDR2 reads ANQGSEA. The CDR3 protein is CSVEGAGKYGYTF. The DNA for the CDR3 is TGCAGCGTTGAAGGGGCCGGGAAGTATGGCTACACCTTC.

This clonotype has a count of ten or more. CDR3 nucleotide sequence: TGTGCCAGCAGCATTGGGACTATCAATGAGCAGTTCTTC. It is translated as CASSIGTINEQFF. The V and J genes are TRBV5-5 and TRBJ2-1; 7 nucleotides agree with TRBD2. The CDR3 sequence is 13 residues long. Germline V lookup: CDR1 SGHKS, CDR2 YYEKEE (reference sequence). V was clipped by 4 bases and J by 6 bases; unmatched bases: 4.

V usage is TRBV7-2 and J usage is TRBJ2-1, with 11 bases identical to TRBD2. The CDR3 contains 17 residues. The junction had 11 bases not matched to a gene; V was cut back by 3 bases and J by 7 bases. Germline loops: CDR1 SGHTA, CDR2 FQGNSA. CDR3 loop: CASSFRTSGSEGNEQFF. Here the CDR3 DNA reads TGTGCCAGCAGCTTTCGAACTAGCGGGAGTGAGGGTAATGAGCAGTTCTTC.

This clonotype was observed many times. The chain carries TRBV2 and TRBJ2-2; a weak D match, TRBD1 (6 bases). This CDR3 has 15 amino acids. Trimming cost V 6 bases and J 0 bases, with 11 bases left between them. CDR1 is SNHLY, CDR2 FYNNEI, per germline. CDR3 residues: CASRQQGTNTGELFF. The CDR3 DNA sequence: TGTGCCAGCAGACAACAGGGAACGAACACCGGGGAGCTGTTTTTT.

This clonotype was observed at least ten times. V gene TRBV6-5 combines with J gene TRBJ1-6; 8 bases are shared with TRBD1. Trimming at V came to 0 bases and at J to 9 bases, leaving 7 bases not matched to a gene. The CDR3 has 16 amino acids. Germline V gives CDR1 MNHEY, CDR2 SVGAGI. The CDR3 DNA follows: TGTGCCAGCAGTTACTCGAGCGGGACAGGAGGTTCACCCCTCCACTTT. This translates into CASSYSSGTGGSPLHF.

The genes are TRBV29-1 and TRBJ2-2, with D tentatively TRBD1 (5 bases). This CDR3 has 14 residues. Germline V gene data show CDR1 as SQVTM and CDR2 as ANQGSEA. V lost 5 bases, J lost 7 bases, and 17 bases lay in between. This CDR3 reads CSVRGQSRGGELFF. CDR3 nucleotides: TGCAGCGTTAGGGGTCAGTCGAGAGGCGGGGAGCTGTTTTTT.

This clonotype was recorded at least ten times. The chain links TRBV20-1 to TRBJ2-5, with D unclear. Germline V gene lookup returns CDR1 DFQATT and CDR2 SNEGSKA (reference sequence). This CDR3 is built from 14 residues. V gave up 1 base and J gave up 4 bases, with 13 bases separating them. The DNA of the CDR3 is TGCAGTGCTAGAGGAGGCCAGCATGGAGAGACCCAGTACTTC. Encoded protein: CSARGGQHGETQYF.